This is a list of T cell receptor beta chains from one sample in a study of cytotoxic CD8 clonotypes in ibrutinib-treated CLL. Clones were sequenced by immunoSEQ multiplex PCR, and TCRdb holds only the in-frame ones, with some missing. The data contain some 150,000 clones, approximately 75% of them singletons. Sequenced here: PBMCs, sampled after 12 months of ibrutinib treatment. The source is a human donor with chronic lymphocytic leukemia. Each CDR3 is given without its conserved first and last residue.

v_call,j_call,cdr3_aa
TRBV5-1,TRBJ2-1,ASSLGSGTSSYNEQF
TRBV5-5,TRBJ2-2,ASSLGQAYTGELF
TRBV19,TRBJ1-1,ASINGPRLRTEAF
TRBV7-6,TRBJ2-2,ASSPRNTGELF
TRBV7-6,TRBJ2-1,ASSGDSNNEQF
TRBV27,TRBJ1-6,ASSLGPANNSPLH
TRBV7-9,TRBJ2-7,ASSIGNYEQY
TRBV10-2,TRBJ2-1,ASSEYNEQF
TRBV27,TRBJ2-1,ASILSGTSYNEQF
TRBV6-5,TRBJ2-1,ASSYYPKNEQF
TRBV28,TRBJ2-7,ASSLSPGAGVLDQQY
TRBV27,TRBJ2-7,ASRRSPGGGNEQY
TRBV5-6,TRBJ1-4,ASSWSLSTNEKLF
TRBV19,TRBJ2-7,ASRDRVGSYEQY
TRBV14,TRBJ2-2,ASGPRTGGTGELF
TRBV2,TRBJ1-5,ASRTTVSNQPQH
TRBV4-3,TRBJ1-2,ASSHANPGQGGYT
TRBV29-1,TRBJ2-2,SVKTGSFDTGELF
TRBV9,TRBJ1-2,ASSETGFTYGYT
TRBV18,TRBJ2-7,ASSRGPRLEQY
TRBV30,TRBJ1-2,AWDKVNYGYT
TRBV19,TRBJ2-7,ASSISASGGTSYEQY
TRBV7-2,TRBJ1-2,ASSLDGLGGYT
TRBV11-2,TRBJ1-5,ASSSSSNSNQPQH
TRBV25-1,TRBJ2-5,ASSWIAGGIETQY
TRBV5-1,TRBJ2-1,ASRGSGGSYNEQF
TRBV6-5,TRBJ2-6,ASSVSFSGANVLT
TRBV9,TRBJ2-1,ASSDGPYNEQF
TRBV5-5,TRBJ1-2,ASSLGGQGPYGYT
TRBV6-5,TRBJ2-1,ASSYSIWGHNEQF
TRBV28,TRBJ2-7,ASRNRPSGSYSYEQY
TRBV20-1,TRBJ2-7,SAREQGGEY
TRBV7-8,TRBJ2-2,ASSLPLGHHGGELF
TRBV15,TRBJ2-1,ATSRGGRGGNEQF
TRBV4-3,TRBJ2-4,ASSQARGHQNIQY
TRBV6-1,TRBJ2-7,ASISGGRAPYEQY
TRBV28,TRBJ1-2,ASSSTGRNYGYT
TRBV28,TRBJ2-1,ASKAPGNNEQF
TRBV12-2,TRBJ2-7,ASRPLGSLSCEQY
TRBV29-1,TRBJ1-3,SVEAGSGNTIY
TRBV28,TRBJ2-5,ASSLLGGETQY
TRBV11-1,TRBJ1-1,ASSETENTEAF
TRBV19,TRBJ2-7,ASSTLSTGGGGSQY
TRBV15,TRBJ2-7,ATSSSKAHEQY
TRBV11-2,TRBJ2-7,ASSLGQGTFYEQY
TRBV9,TRBJ2-3,ASSALAGSSTDTQY
TRBV9,TRBJ2-1,ASSVGGGTTYNEQF
TRBV11-3,TRBJ1-4,ASSPGGIGWAEKLF
TRBV14,TRBJ1-6,ASSQDKGSHMGSPLH
TRBV28,TRBJ1-1,ASSPPQGPSNTEAF
TRBV19,TRBJ1-2,ASSWRAGANYGYT
TRBV6-5,TRBJ1-2,ASREGQGLNYGYT
TRBV7-2,TRBJ2-7,ASSWRAGGGSEQY
TRBV11-2,TRBJ2-5,ASTASSAQTQY
TRBV30,TRBJ1-2,AWSPQGYQGYT